This TCR beta chain is drawn from a study of CD4 and CD8 cells across lung adenocarcinoma regions. Localized lung adenocarcinoma, a non-small cell lung cancer, affected the donors. With 0 bases clipped from V and 5 bases from J, the junction kept 9 bases outside the gene matches. The CDR3 covers 16 residues. Germline loops: CDR1 MNHEY, CDR2 SVGEGT. Using its own MiXCR run on the PCR reads, TCRdb lists one record per CDR3 protein. The sample consists of approximately 3,000 distinct CDR3 sequences, 45% to 60% of them appearing once. The V and J genes are TRBV6-2 or TRBV6-3 and TRBJ1-2; TRBD1 aligns across 7 bases. Material: CD8+ T cells from the center of a lung tumor. The TCR originated in a male donor with lung adenocarcinoma. The CD4 and CD8 labels of this study may be unreliable. This chain's CDR3 is CASSYSDRALWYGYTF. The CDR3 region has the DNA TGTGCCAGCAGTTACTCCGACAGGGCTCTATGGTATGGCTACACCTTC.